One and the same sample provided the 7 T cell receptor beta chains below, sequenced in a study of tissue T cells after allogeneic stem cell transplantation (dated by TCRdb to about 2022). The time point label corresponds to: human tissue collected at research (rapid) autopsy. Library generation was performed with the immunoSEQ multiplex PCR assay. The clones in this table, taken by TCRdb from immuneACCESS, are in-frame only. Not every clone is retained; where verified, under half of the shortfall comes from an unresolved V gene, and the cause of the rest is unknown. The sample table lists more than 7,500 clones, approximately 64% of them with a count of one. The ten largest clones capture 9.2% of the sample. The material was tissue from the ileum, obtained at autopsy. These receptors came from a woman aged 18-50 years with breast cancer.

The chain couples TRBV6-6 to TRBJ2-1; TRBD2 aligns across 8 bases. The V gene's germline CDR1 is MNHNY and CDR2 SVGAGI (reference sequence). V lost 6 bases, J lost 9 bases, and 4 bases stayed unmatched. CDR3 size: 12 residues. CDR3 loop: CASRVGGGEQFF. The CDR3 DNA follows: TGTGCCAGCAGGGTCGGGGGGGGTGAGCAGTTCTTC.

The V call is TRBV4-3, the J call TRBJ1-2; TRBD1 matches 11 bases. Germline V lookup: CDR1 LGHNA, CDR2 YSLEER. With V trimmed by 4 bases and J by 4 bases, 14 bases remained unmatched. This CDR3 is 18 amino acids long. CDR3 DNA: TGCGCCAGCAGCCCCGGGACAGGGGGGTTCGAAATCCTCTATGGCTACACCTTC. This sequence encodes CASSPGTGGFEILYGYTF.

The chain combines TRBV4-3 with TRBJ2-7, with 7 bases lining up with TRBD2. V lost 0 bases to trimming and J lost 0 bases; unmatched junction nucleotides: 5. CDR1 LGHNA and CDR2 YSLEER come from the germline V gene. The CDR3 covers 16 residues. Written as DNA, the CDR3 is TGCGCCAGCAGCCAAGAAAAGCGGGGTGCCTCCTACGAGCAGTACTTC. Encoded protein: CASSQEKRGASYEQYF.

CDR3 coding DNA: TGTGCCAGCAGCCAAGAGGACAGGAGCGATTCACCCCTCCACTTT. Its translation is CASSQEDRSDSPLHF. The rearrangement uses TRBV4-2 and TRBJ1-6; TRBD1 matches 7 bases. In germline, CDR1 is LGHNA, CDR2 YNFKEQ. The CDR3 contains 15 residues. J lost 8 bases, V lost 0 bases, and 4 bases had no gene match.

Here the CDR3 DNA reads TGTGCCAGCAGCCAAGATTTAGTGATAGAGAACACTGAAGCTTTCTTT. It codes for CASSQDLVIENTEAFF. V gene TRBV3-1 (or the pseudogene TRBV3-2) combines with J gene TRBJ1-1; no firm D call. CDR3 length: 16 residues. Looked up from germline, CDR1 is LGHDT and CDR2 is YNNKEL (reference sequence). V lost 0 bases and J 1 base, leaving 12 bases between the germline ends.

The chain employs TRBV24-1 and TRBJ2-7; no reliable D call. The CDR3 has 15 residues. V was shortened by 8 bases and J by 0 bases, with 16 bases between the two germline ends. The germline V gene has CDR1 KGHDR and CDR2 SFDVKD. This CDR3 reads CATTLDVDSSYEQYF. The CDR3 region has the DNA TGTGCCACCACTCTGGACGTTGATAGCTCCTACGAGCAGTACTTC.

A remark on this clone: One end of the junction varies from germline; a read error may be responsible. The chain combines TRBV20-1 with TRBJ2-4, with TRBD1 matching over 9 bases. CDR3 length equals 11 residues. Germline-derived CDR1 and CDR2 are DFQATT and SNEGSKA (reference sequence). CDR3 in amino acids: CSARESGQGIF. In nucleotides, the CDR3 is TGCAGTGCTAGAGAGTCGGGACAGGGAATCTTC.